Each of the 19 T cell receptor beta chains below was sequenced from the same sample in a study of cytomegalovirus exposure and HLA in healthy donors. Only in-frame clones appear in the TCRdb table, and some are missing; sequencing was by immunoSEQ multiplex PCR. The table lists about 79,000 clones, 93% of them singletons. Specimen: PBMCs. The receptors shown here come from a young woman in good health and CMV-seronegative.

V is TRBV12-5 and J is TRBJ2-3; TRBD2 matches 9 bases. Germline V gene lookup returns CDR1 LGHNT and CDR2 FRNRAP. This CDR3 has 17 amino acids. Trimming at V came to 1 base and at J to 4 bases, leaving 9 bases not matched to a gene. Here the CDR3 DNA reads TGTGCTAGTGGTTTGGGGGGAGTAGCGGGAGATCCAGATACGCAGTATTTT. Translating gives CASGLGGVAGDPDTQYF.

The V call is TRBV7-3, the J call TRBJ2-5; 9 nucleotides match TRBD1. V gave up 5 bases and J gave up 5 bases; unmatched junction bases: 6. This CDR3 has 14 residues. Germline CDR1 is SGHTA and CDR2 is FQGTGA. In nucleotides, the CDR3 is TGTGCCAGCAGCCCTACAGGGGGCAGGGAGACCCAGTACTTC. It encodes CASSPTGGRETQYF. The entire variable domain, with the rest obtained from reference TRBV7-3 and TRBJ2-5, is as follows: GAGVSQTPSNKVTEKGKYVELRCDPISGHTALYWYRQSLGQGPEFLIYFQGTGAADDSGLPNDRFFAVRPEGSVSTLKIQRTERGDSAVYLCASSPTGGRETQYFGPGTRLLVL.

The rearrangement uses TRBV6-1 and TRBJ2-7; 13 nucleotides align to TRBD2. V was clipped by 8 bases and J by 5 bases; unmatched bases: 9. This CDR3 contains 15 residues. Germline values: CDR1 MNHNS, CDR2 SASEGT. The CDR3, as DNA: TGTGCCAGCGCAATACTAGCGGGGGGGCCCCACGAGCAGTACTTC. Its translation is CASAILAGGPHEQYF.

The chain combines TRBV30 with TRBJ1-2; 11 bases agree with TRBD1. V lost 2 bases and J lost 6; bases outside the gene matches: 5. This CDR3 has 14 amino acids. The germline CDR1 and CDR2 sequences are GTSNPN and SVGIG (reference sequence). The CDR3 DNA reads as TGTGCCTGGAGTCGGGACAGGGGGATAGATGGCTACACCTTC. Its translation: CAWSRDRGIDGYTF.

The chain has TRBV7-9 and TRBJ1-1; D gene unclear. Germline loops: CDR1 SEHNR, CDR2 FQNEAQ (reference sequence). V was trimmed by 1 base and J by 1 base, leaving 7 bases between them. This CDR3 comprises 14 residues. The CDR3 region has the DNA TGTGCCAGCAGCTTAGTTTCAGAGAACACTGAAGCTTTCTTT. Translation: CASSLVSENTEAFF.

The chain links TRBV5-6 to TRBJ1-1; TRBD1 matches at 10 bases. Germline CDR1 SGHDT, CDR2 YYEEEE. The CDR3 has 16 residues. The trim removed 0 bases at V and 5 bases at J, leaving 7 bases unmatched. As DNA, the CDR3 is TGTGCCAGCAGCTTGGTTGGAAGGACAGGGGGAACTGAAGCTTTCTTT. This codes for CASSLVGRTGGTEAFF.

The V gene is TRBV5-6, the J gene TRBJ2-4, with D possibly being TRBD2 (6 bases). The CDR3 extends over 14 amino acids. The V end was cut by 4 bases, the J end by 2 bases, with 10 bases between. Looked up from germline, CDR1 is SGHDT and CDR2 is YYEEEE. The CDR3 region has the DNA TGTGCCAGCAGCCCGGGACTGCCCAAAAACATTCAGTACTTC. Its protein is CASSPGLPKNIQYF.

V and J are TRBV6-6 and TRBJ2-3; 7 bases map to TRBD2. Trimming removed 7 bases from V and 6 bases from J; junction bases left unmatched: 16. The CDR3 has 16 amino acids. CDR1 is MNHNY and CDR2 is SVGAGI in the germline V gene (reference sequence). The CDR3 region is CASTGAQRGPHDTQYF. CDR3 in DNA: TGTGCCAGCACCGGAGCTCAGCGGGGACCTCACGATACGCAGTATTTT.

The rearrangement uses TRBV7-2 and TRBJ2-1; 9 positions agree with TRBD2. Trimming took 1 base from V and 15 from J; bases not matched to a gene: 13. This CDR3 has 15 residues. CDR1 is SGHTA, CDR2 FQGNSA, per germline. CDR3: CASSLDPRRGGIRFF. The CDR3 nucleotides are TGTGCCAGCAGCTTAGATCCTCGGCGGGGGGGCATTCGGTTCTTC.

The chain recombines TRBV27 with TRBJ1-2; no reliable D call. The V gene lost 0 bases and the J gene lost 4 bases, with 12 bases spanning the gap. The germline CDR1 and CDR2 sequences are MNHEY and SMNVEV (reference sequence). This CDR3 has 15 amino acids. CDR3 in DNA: TGTGCCAGCAGTTTATCTTTTGGGCAGGTCTATGGCTACACCTTC. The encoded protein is CASSLSFGQVYGYTF.

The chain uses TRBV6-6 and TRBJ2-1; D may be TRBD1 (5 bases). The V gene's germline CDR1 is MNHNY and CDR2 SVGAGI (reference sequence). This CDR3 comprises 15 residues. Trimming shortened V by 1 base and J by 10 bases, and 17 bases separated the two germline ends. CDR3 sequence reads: CASSYYAGLPGEQFF. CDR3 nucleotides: TGTGCCAGCAGTTACTATGCAGGGCTTCCTGGAGAGCAGTTCTTC.

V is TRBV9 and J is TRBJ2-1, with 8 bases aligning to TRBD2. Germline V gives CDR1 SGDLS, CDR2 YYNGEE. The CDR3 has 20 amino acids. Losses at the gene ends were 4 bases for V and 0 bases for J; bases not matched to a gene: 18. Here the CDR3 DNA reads TGTGCCAGCAGCCCAGGGGTACTAGCGGCCAGAGTCAGCTCCTACAATGAGCAGTTCTTC. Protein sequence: CASSPGVLAARVSSYNEQFF. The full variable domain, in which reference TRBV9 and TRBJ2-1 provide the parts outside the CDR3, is DSGVTQTPKHLITATGQRVTLRCSPRSGDLSVYWYQQSLDQGLQFLIQYYNGEERAKGNILERFSAQQFPDLHSELNLSSLELGDSALYFCASSPGVLAARVSSYNEQFFGPGTRLTVL.

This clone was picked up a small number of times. The CDR3 reads CASSTQGPNTEAFF. DNA of the CDR3: TGCGCCAGCAGCACACAGGGCCCGAACACTGAAGCTTTCTTT. The chain employs TRBV5-1 and TRBJ1-1; D possibly corresponds to TRBD1 (6 bases). Trimming took off 4 bases at V and 1 base at J, with 11 bases between the two ends. Germline V gene lookup returns CDR1 SGHRS and CDR2 YFSETQ. This CDR3 contains 14 residues.

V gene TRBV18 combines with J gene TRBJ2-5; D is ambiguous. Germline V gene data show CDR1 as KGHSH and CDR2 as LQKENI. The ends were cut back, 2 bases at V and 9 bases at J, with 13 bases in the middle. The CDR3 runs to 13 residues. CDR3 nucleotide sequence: TGTGCCAGCTCACCAACAGTTCTGATCGCCCAGTACTTC. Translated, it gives CASSPTVLIAQYF.

The CDR3 loop is CASSLSQVGGEAFF. The CDR3, as DNA: TGTGCCAGCAGCTTAAGTCAGGTAGGAGGTGAAGCTTTCTTT. The chain links TRBV7-3 to TRBJ1-1; the D is unclear. Trimming shortened V by 1 base and J by 7 bases, and 13 bases separated the two germline ends. The length of the CDR3 is 14 residues. Germline lookup yields CDR1 SGHTA and CDR2 FQGTGA.

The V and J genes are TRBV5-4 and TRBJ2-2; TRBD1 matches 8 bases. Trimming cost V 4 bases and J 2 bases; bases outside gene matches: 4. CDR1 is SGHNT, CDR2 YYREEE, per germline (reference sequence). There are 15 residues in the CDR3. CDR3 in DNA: TGTGCCAGCAGCCCCGGACAGGGAAACACCGGGGAGCTGTTTTTT. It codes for CASSPGQGNTGELFF.

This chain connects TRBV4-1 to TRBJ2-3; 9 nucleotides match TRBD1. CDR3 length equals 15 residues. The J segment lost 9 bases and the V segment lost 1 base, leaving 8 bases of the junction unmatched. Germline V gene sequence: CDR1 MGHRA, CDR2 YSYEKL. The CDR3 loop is CASSQGQGGPRTQYF. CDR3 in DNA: TGCGCCAGCAGCCAAGGACAGGGGGGCCCAAGGACGCAGTATTTT.

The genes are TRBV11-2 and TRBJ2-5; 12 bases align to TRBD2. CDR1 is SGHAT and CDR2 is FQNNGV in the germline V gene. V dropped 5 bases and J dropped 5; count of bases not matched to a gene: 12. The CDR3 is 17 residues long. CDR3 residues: CASSPPRSSGRGETQYF. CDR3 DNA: TGTGCCAGCAGCCCCCCTCGGTCTAGCGGGAGGGGTGAGACCCAGTACTTC.

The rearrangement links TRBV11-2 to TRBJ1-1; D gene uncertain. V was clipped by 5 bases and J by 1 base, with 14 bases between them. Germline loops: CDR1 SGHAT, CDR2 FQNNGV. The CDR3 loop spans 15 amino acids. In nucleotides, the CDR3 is TGTGCCAGCAGCCTAGCGGTTGGTAAGAACACTGAAGCTTTCTTT. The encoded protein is CASSLAVGKNTEAFF.